The sequence of this T cell receptor (beta chain) was determined in a study of CD8 T cells in Susac syndrome. RNA in amounts of 0.5 to 1 ug was reverse transcribed with random hexamers. Amplification of TCR beta CDR3 across 54 Vbeta and 13 Jbeta was performed with immunoSEQ multiplex PCR. TCRdb processed the immunoSEQ multiplex PCR reads anew with MiXCR; each CDR3 protein has one entry. The table lists around 62,000 distinct CDR3 sequences, more than 80% of them singletons. From blood CD8+ and CD4+ T cells, the TCR beta chain was sequenced. Negative magnetic isolation gave CD8+ and CD4+ cells; FACS enriched CD8+ TEMRA. Study-level points and caveats: As acknowledged by the study, its TCR sequencing and HLA analysis included a relatively small number of individuals.

V dropped 6 bases and J dropped 5 bases, with 13 bases sitting between them. Germline-derived CDR1 and CDR2 are MDHEN and SYDVKM. The CDR3 has 14 amino acids. This clonotype was observed a single time. Its antigen is not identified. Input material: CD8+ T cells from PBMCs. This chain uses TRBV28 with TRBJ1-4, with D maybe TRBD1 (6 bases). The sequence came from a human donor in good health. Written as DNA, the CDR3 is TGTGCCAGCAGCCAGGACAGCGAGAATGAAAAACTGTTTTTT. Translating gives CASSQDSENEKLFF.